Listed below are T cell receptor beta chains from one sample, sequenced in a study of naive and memory T cell subsets. TCRdb reprocessed the UMI-ligation and nested PCR reads with MiXCR, giving one entry per CDR3 protein. The sample has 89,000 or so distinct CDR3 sequences; around 13% are singletons. Sequenced: central memory CD4+ T cells from blood. These receptors came from a human donor in good health. Each CDR3 is given with its conserved first and last residue. D genes are given only for firm matches. Size is stated for part of the rows, as once, few or many counts, or as a class when the clone is expanded.

d_gene: NA
abundance: many
v_gene: TRBV9
j_gene: TRBJ2-3
CDR3aa: CASSKQVRTDTQYF
CDR3nt: TGTGCCAGCAGCAAACAGGTCCGCACAGATACGCAGTATTTT

d_gene: NA
abundance: many
v_gene: TRBV6-4
j_gene: TRBJ2-3
CDR3aa: CASSLSALSGPPTDTQYF
CDR3nt: TGTGCCAGCAGTCTCTCGGCCCTAAGCGGGCCCCCCACAGATACGCAGTATTTT

d_gene: NA
abundance: NA
v_gene: TRBV20-1
j_gene: TRBJ1-5
CDR3aa: CSALTTGLNQPQHF
CDR3nt: TGCAGTGCTCTCACTACGGGGCTTAATCAGCCCCAGCATTTT

d_gene: NA
abundance: few
v_gene: TRBV12-3/TRBV12-4
j_gene: TRBJ2-7
CDR3aa: CASSPSGGSGYEQYF
CDR3nt: TGTGCCAGCAGTCCCTCTGGGGGTAGCGGATACGAGCAGTACTTC

d_gene: TRBD2
abundance: NA
v_gene: TRBV20-1
j_gene: TRBJ2-1
CDR3aa: CSARGTSGTSSYNEQFF
CDR3nt: TGCAGTGCTAGAGGGACTAGCGGGACTAGCTCCTACAATGAGCAGTTCTTC

d_gene: TRBD1
abundance: NA
v_gene: TRBV20-1
j_gene: TRBJ1-1
CDR3aa: CSARGQTNTEAFF
CDR3nt: TGCAGTGCTAGGGGACAGACGAACACTGAAGCTTTCTTT

d_gene: TRBD2
abundance: many
v_gene: TRBV11-2
j_gene: TRBJ2-7
CDR3aa: CASSSPRLAGGVYEQYF
CDR3nt: TGTGCCAGCAGCTCCCCGCGACTAGCGGGAGGGGTCTACGAGCAGTACTTC

d_gene: NA
abundance: many
v_gene: TRBV7-2
j_gene: TRBJ2-5
CDR3aa: CASSLVSFQETQYF
CDR3nt: TGTGCCAGCAGCTTAGTTTCATTCCAAGAGACCCAGTACTTC

d_gene: TRBD2
abundance: NA
v_gene: TRBV24-1
j_gene: TRBJ2-1
CDR3aa: CATSVGGGPNEQFF
CDR3nt: TGTGCCACCAGTGTCGGGGGGGGCCCCAATGAGCAGTTCTTC

d_gene: TRBD2
abundance: once
v_gene: TRBV30
j_gene: TRBJ2-2
CDR3aa: CAWRTSGNTGKLFF
CDR3nt: TGTGCCTGGCGGACTAGCGGGAACACCGGGAAGCTGTTTTTT

d_gene: NA
abundance: NA
v_gene: TRBV5-1
j_gene: TRBJ2-3
CDR3aa: CASSLHPDTQYF
CDR3nt: TGCGCCAGCAGCTTGCACCCAGATACGCAGTATTTT